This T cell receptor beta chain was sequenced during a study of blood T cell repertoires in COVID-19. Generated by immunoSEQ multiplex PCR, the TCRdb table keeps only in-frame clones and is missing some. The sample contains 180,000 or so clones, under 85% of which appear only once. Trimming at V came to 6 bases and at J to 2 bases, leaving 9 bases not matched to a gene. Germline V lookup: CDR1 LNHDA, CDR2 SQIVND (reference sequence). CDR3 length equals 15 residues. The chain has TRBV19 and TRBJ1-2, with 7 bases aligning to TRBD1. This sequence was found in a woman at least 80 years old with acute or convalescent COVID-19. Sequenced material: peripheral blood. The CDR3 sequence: CASRKLQGDNYGYTF. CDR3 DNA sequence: TGTGCCAGTAGAAAACTTCAGGGGGACAACTATGGCTACACCTTC.